This TCR beta chain was sequenced for a study of cytomegalovirus exposure and HLA in healthy donors. Findings and caveats of the study: The tendency of first-cohort TCR clusters to co-occur in the roughly 120 validation repertoires was the finding of a later analysis.

The table came from immunoSEQ multiplex PCR; TCRdb's copy has only in-frame clones and leaves some out. The sample lists approximately 70,000 clones; about 93% were seen once. Of note for this clone: Antigen: not known.

Sequencing was carried out using PBMCs. The clonotype was recovered from a woman aged 18-29 years in good health and CMV-seronegative.

The CDR3 region is CASKSGTGGTDTQYF. The CDR3 region has the DNA TGTGCCAGTAAGTCCGGGACAGGGGGCACAGATACGCAGTATTTT. V and J are TRBV19 and TRBJ2-3, with 10 positions matching TRBD1. The germline V gene encodes CDR1 LNHDA and CDR2 SQIVND (reference sequence). The ends lost 7 bases at V and 1 base at J; junction bases unmatched: 5. The CDR3 consists of 15 residues. Filled out from reference TRBV19 and TRBJ2-3, the complete variable domain reads DGGITQSPKYLFRKEGQNVTLSCEQNLNHDAMYWYRQDPGQGLRLIYYSQIVNDFQKGDIAEGYSVSREKKESFPLTVTSAQKNPTAFYLCASKSGTGGTDTQYFGPGTRLTVL.